This is a list of T cell receptor beta chains from one sample in a study of post-analysis software for immune sequencing data. TCRdb analysed the PCR reads with MiXCR anew, one entry per CDR3 protein. The data contain about 820,000 distinct CDR3 sequences, around 50% of them singletons. Source material: blood. The receptor source for this set is a girl between 10 and 17 years old with multiple sclerosis. Both conserved end residues are part of each CDR3. D genes are given only for firm matches. Not every row has a clone size; where given, it reads once, few, many or a size class.

clone size: NA
V gene: TRBV10-1
D gene: TRBD1
J gene: TRBJ2-1
CDR3 DNA: TGCGCCAGCAGGAGAGGACAGGTCGGTGAGCAGTTCTTC
CDR3 protein: CASRRGQVGEQFF

clone size: NA
V gene: TRBV27
D gene: NA
J gene: TRBJ2-4
CDR3 DNA: TGTGCCAGCCGGAGAGGCTACGGGCAGTACTTC
CDR3 protein: CASRRGYGQYF

clone size: NA
V gene: TRBV15
D gene: TRBD2
J gene: TRBJ2-1
CDR3 DNA: TGTGCCACCAGCAGAGAGAGAGGACTAGCGGGCAATGAGCAGTTCTTC
CDR3 protein: CATSRERGLAGNEQFF

clone size: few
V gene: TRBV29-1
D gene: NA
J gene: TRBJ2-3
CDR3 DNA: TGCAGCTGGGGACCACTTCCAGATACGCAGTATTTT
CDR3 protein: CSWGPLPDTQYF

clone size: NA
V gene: TRBV7-6
D gene: NA
J gene: TRBJ2-5
CDR3 DNA: TGTGCCAGCAGCTCCCTCGCCTCGGTCAACACGGTCATTTTTCAACAGTACTTC
CDR3 protein: CASSSLASVNTVIFQQYF

clone size: NA
V gene: TRBV7-2
D gene: TRBD1
J gene: TRBJ2-7
CDR3 DNA: TGTGCCAGCAGGCTCGACAGGGGGTCCTACGAGCAGTACTTC
CDR3 protein: CASRLDRGSYEQYF

clone size: few
V gene: TRBV5-1
D gene: NA
J gene: TRBJ2-1
CDR3 DNA: TGCGCCAGCAGCTTGCAGCAGCATGAGCAGTTCTTC
CDR3 protein: CASSLQQHEQFF

clone size: NA
V gene: TRBV15
D gene: NA
J gene: TRBJ2-5
CDR3 DNA: TGTGCCACCAGCGACCGGGAGACAGGGTTCCAGTACTTC
CDR3 protein: CATSDRETGFQYF

clone size: few
V gene: TRBV7-6
D gene: NA
J gene: TRBJ2-7
CDR3 DNA: TGTGCCAGCAGCCCAGGCGTGGGGAGGCGCTCCTACGAGCAGTACTTC
CDR3 protein: CASSPGVGRRSYEQYF

clone size: NA
V gene: TRBV28
D gene: TRBD2
J gene: TRBJ2-1
CDR3 DNA: TGTGCCAGCAGTTTAGCGGGAGCCCTACGGGACAATGAGCAGTTCTTC
CDR3 protein: CASSLAGALRDNEQFF

clone size: few
V gene: TRBV7-2
D gene: NA
J gene: TRBJ2-3
CDR3 DNA: TGTGCCAGCAGAATAGGTGGGCGGGAAAACGCAGATACGCAGTATTTT
CDR3 protein: CASRIGGRENADTQYF

clone size: NA
V gene: TRBV4-1
D gene: NA
J gene: TRBJ2-5
CDR3 DNA: TGCGCCAGCAGCCAAAGCCCCGGCGGAGCCGGAGGAGAGACCCAGTACTTC
CDR3 protein: CASSQSPGGAGGETQYF

clone size: NA
V gene: TRBV29-1
D gene: NA
J gene: TRBJ2-3
CDR3 DNA: TGCAGCGTTGCGGGGCGCCGTAGTGATACGCAGTATTTT
CDR3 protein: CSVAGRRSDTQYF

clone size: once
V gene: TRBV3-1
D gene: NA
J gene: TRBJ2-7
CDR3 DNA: TGTGCCGGCCCCCTGCCATACGAGCAGTACTTC
CDR3 protein: CAGPLPYEQYF

clone size: NA
V gene: TRBV9
D gene: NA
J gene: TRBJ2-4
CDR3 DNA: TGTGCCAGCAGCCCGAGGAGTGGCACCCCTGGAGACATTCAGTACTTC
CDR3 protein: CASSPRSGTPGDIQYF

clone size: NA
V gene: TRBV20-1
D gene: TRBD1
J gene: TRBJ2-3
CDR3 DNA: TGCAGTGCAACACCCCCACCGGGACAGGGGCTTTATACGCAGTATTTT
CDR3 protein: CSATPPPGQGLYTQYF